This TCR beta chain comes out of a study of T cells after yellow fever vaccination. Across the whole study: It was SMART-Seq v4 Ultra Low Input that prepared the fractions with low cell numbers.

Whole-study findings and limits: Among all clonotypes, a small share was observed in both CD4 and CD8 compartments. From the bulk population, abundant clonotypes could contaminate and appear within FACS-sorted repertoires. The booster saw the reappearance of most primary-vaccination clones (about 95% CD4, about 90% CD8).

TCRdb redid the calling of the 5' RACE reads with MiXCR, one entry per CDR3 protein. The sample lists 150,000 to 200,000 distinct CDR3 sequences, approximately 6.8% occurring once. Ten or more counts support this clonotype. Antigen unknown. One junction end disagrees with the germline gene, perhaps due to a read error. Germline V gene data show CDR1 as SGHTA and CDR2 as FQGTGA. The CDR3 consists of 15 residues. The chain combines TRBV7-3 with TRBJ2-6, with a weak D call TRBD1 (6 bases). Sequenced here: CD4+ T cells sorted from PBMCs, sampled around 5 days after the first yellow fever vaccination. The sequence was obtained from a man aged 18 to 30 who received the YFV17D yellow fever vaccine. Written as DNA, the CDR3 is TGCGCCAGCAGCCTTCAGGGGCCTGGGGCCAACGTCCTGACTTTC. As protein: CASSLQGPGANVLTF.